This TCR beta chain stems from a study of cytomegalovirus exposure and HLA in healthy donors. This clone was recorded only once. What it binds is not known. Study conclusions and caveats: The authors considered a cluster of highly shared sequence variants likely to be a sequencing artifact. Relative to equally common others, HLA-associated TCR beta chains showed greater clonal expansion in a later analysis. The availability of immune exposure information extended only to CMV serostatus. Association with HLA alleles at 0.05 false discovery rate was found for 17,000 or so TCR beta sequences in a later analysis.

The primer mix had 60 Vbeta and 13 Jbeta primers. Using immunoSEQ multiplex PCR, the repertoire was profiled, and TCRdb retains in-frame clones only, with some absent. The sample records 90,000 or so clones, about three quarters being singletons. The clonotype originates from a female donor in good health and CMV-seronegative. Sequencing input: PBMCs.

The CDR3 region is CASSSGQGYEQYF. In DNA form, the CDR3 reads TGTGCCAGCAGTTCAGGACAGGGCTACGAGCAGTACTTC. The chain has TRBV27 and TRBJ2-7; TRBD1 matches at 8 bases. The junction had 2 bases not matched to a gene; V was cut back by 4 bases and J by 3 bases. CDR1 and CDR2 (germline): MNHEY, SMNVEV (reference sequence). The CDR3 is made up of 13 amino acids.